In its sample, the clone carrying this T cell receptor beta chain was seen once. The record originates from a study of T cell clones after liver transplantation. Profiling relied on immunoSEQ multiplex PCR, and the TCRdb table lists in-frame clones only, not all of them. The data hold about 99,000 clones, with around four fifths observed a single time. This CDR3 is 14 amino acids long. Germline V gene lookup returns CDR1 LNHDA and CDR2 SQIVND (reference sequence). Trimming took 10 bases from V and 1 from J; bases not matched to a gene: 6. The TCR originated in a human patient who received a liver transplant. Some T cells here may be from the graft donor. The V gene is TRBV19, the J gene TRBJ2-7; 11 nucleotides align to TRBD1. The starting material was CD4+ T cells from blood, obtained about 50 months after liver transplant. The CDR3 nucleotides are TGTGCCACTCCGGGACAGGGGGGATCCTACGAGCAGTACTTC. Its protein is CATPGQGGSYEQYF.